The 31 T cell receptor beta chains listed next were all sequenced from one sample in a study of blood T cell repertoires in COVID-19. Method: immunoSEQ multiplex PCR; TCRdb's copy keeps in-frame clones and lacks some. The table shows roughly 280,000 clones, with 88% occurring only once. The sequenced material came from PBMCs or T cells enriched from blood (not recorded which). These receptors were collected from a woman aged 50 to 60 who had recovered from COVID-19.

The chain has TRBV6-5 and TRBJ2-2; 9 positions match TRBD2. The CDR3 totals 15 residues. The V gene end was trimmed by 9 bases and the J gene end by 4 bases; junction bases not matched to a gene: 9. Germline V gene data show CDR1 as MNHEY and CDR2 as SVGAGI. The CDR3 loop reads CASIERGAGTGELFF. Here the CDR3 DNA reads TGTGCCAGTATAGAGCGGGGGGCTGGCACCGGGGAGCTGTTTTTT.

The rearrangement links TRBV7-9 to TRBJ2-1; possible D gene TRBD2, 6 bases. CDR1 and CDR2 (germline): SEHNR, FQNEAQ (reference sequence). The length of the CDR3 is 15 residues. The V gene lost 3 bases and the J gene lost 9 bases, with 18 bases spanning the gap. The CDR3 DNA sequence: TGTGCCAGCAGCTTCGGAGTGGGAGGAAAGGGTGAGCAGTTCTTC. Translated, it gives CASSFGVGGKGEQFF.

The chain links TRBV7-9 to TRBJ1-6; possible D gene TRBD1, 5 bases. The V and J ends lost 8 bases and 7 bases respectively, with 18 bases between them. CDR3 size: 15 residues. Germline V lookup: CDR1 SEHNR, CDR2 FQNEAQ (reference sequence). CDR3 loop: CASRPGTSGNSPLHF. The CDR3 bases are TGTGCCAGCCGCCCCGGGACTTCCGGGAATTCACCCCTCCACTTT.

The chain is built from TRBV7-2 and TRBJ1-4; D is ambiguous. V lost 8 bases and J lost 1, with 11 bases in between. CDR1 SGHTA and CDR2 FQGNSA come from the germline V gene. The CDR3 length is 14 residues. The CDR3 reads CASRERVTNEKLFF. Here the CDR3 DNA reads TGTGCCAGCCGCGAACGGGTAACTAATGAAAAACTGTTTTTT.

This clone was seen once. The gene calls are TRBV3-1 (or the pseudogene TRBV3-2) and TRBJ2-4; TRBD2 agrees at 9 bases. The CDR3 consists of 16 residues. The junction had 5 bases not matched to a gene; V was cut back by 5 bases and J by 0 bases. Germline loops: CDR1 LGHDT, CDR2 YNNKEL (reference sequence). CDR3 loop: CASSASGILAKNIQYF. CDR3 in DNA: TGTGCCAGCAGCGCTAGCGGGATCCTAGCCAAAAACATTCAGTACTTC.

V and J are TRBV5-1 and TRBJ2-1; D ambiguous. This CDR3 has 14 amino acids. Deletions cut 2 bases from V and 0 bases from J, with 6 bases between. Germline CDR1 is SGHRS and CDR2 is YFSETQ. CDR3 region: CASSLVSSYNEQFF. CDR3 coding DNA: TGCGCCAGCAGCTTAGTGAGCTCCTACAATGAGCAGTTCTTC. The full variable domain, in which reference TRBV5-1 and TRBJ2-1 provide the parts outside the CDR3, is KAGVTQTPRYLIKTRGQQVTLSCSPISGHRSVSWYQQTPGQGLQFLFEYFSETQRNKGNFPGRFSGRQFSNSRSEMNVSTLELGDSALYLCASSLVSSYNEQFFGPGTRLTVL.

J is TRBJ1-2 and V is TRBV5-1; D remains ambiguous. CDR1 is SGHRS, CDR2 YFSETQ, per germline. CDR3 size: 17 residues. Trimming removed 0 bases from V and 0 bases from J, with 15 bases in between. CDR3 in DNA: TGCGCCAGCAGCTTGGATCAAGTGTCTGTAGCTAACTATGGCTACACCTTC. Its protein product is CASSLDQVSVANYGYTF.

This chain joins TRBV11-2 and TRBJ1-1; no clear D. CDR3 length equals 14 residues. Germline-derived CDR1 and CDR2 are SGHAT and FQNNGV. V dropped 0 bases and J dropped 1 base, with 6 bases sitting between them. Here the CDR3 reads CASSLDLWNTEAFF. CDR3 bases: TGTGCCAGCAGCTTAGATCTGTGGAACACTGAAGCTTTCTTT.

The V gene is TRBV19, the J gene TRBJ2-1, with 11 bases matching TRBD2. CDR3 length: 16 residues. CDR1 is LNHDA, CDR2 SQIVND, per germline (reference sequence). Trimming at V came to 2 bases and at J to 4 bases, leaving 4 bases not matched to a gene. CDR3 nucleotides: TGTGCCAGTAGTATATCGGGACTAGCGGCATACAATGAGCAGTTCTTC. It yields the protein CASSISGLAAYNEQFF.

The genes are TRBV5-4 and TRBJ1-1; a weak D match, TRBD1 (6 bases). The CDR3 runs 13 residues. The germline V gene encodes CDR1 SGHNT and CDR2 YYREEE (reference sequence). V lost 6 bases and J 3 bases, leaving 12 bases between the germline ends. The CDR3 loop is CASTRGGYTEAFF. The CDR3 nucleotides read TGTGCCAGCACCCGGGGGGGCTACACTGAAGCTTTCTTT.

V and J are TRBV4-1 and TRBJ2-7; D possibly corresponds to TRBD1 (6 bases). CDR3 length equals 14 residues. In germline, CDR1 is MGHRA, CDR2 YSYEKL. V was shortened by 4 bases and J by 3 bases, with 13 bases between the two germline ends. CDR3 in DNA: TGCGCCAGCAGCCGCGAGGACAGAAACTACGAGCAGTACTTC. The encoded protein is CASSREDRNYEQYF.

The chain joins TRBV7-2 to TRBJ2-5; D unclear. Trimming removed 5 bases from V and 4 bases from J, with 11 bases in between. The CDR3 extends over 13 amino acids. Germline V gene lookup returns CDR1 SGHTA and CDR2 FQGNSA. CDR3: CASSTMARETQYF. The DNA of the CDR3 is TGTGCCAGCAGCACTATGGCGAGAGAGACCCAGTACTTC. The variable domain in full, with the rest retrieved from reference TRBV7-2 and TRBJ2-5, is GAGVSQSPSNKVTEKGKDVELRCDPISGHTALYWYRQSLGQGLEFLIYFQGNSAPDKSGLPSDRFSAERTGGSVSTLTIQRTQQEDSAVYLCASSTMARETQYFGPGTRLLVL.

The rearrangement uses TRBV6-5 and TRBJ2-1; D unclear. From germline, CDR1 is MNHEY and CDR2 SVGAGI. V lost 6 bases, J lost 5 bases, and 11 bases lay in between. This CDR3 spans 13 amino acids. CDR3 region: CASRLTINNEQFF. The CDR3, as DNA: TGTGCCAGCAGACTCACGATAAACAATGAGCAGTTCTTC.

As concerns this clone: The sample carries other DNA sequences with the same CDR3. This sequence joins TRBV19 and TRBJ1-1; D is possibly TRBD1 (6 bases). The V and J ends lost 9 bases and 1 base respectively, with 12 bases between them. Germline lookup yields CDR1 LNHDA and CDR2 SQIVND (reference sequence). The length of the CDR3 is 13 residues. In DNA, the CDR3 is TGTGCCAGCCGGCAGGGGAGGAACACTGAAGCTTTCTTT. It specifies CASRQGRNTEAFF.

This sequence joins TRBV2 and TRBJ1-5; no clear D. V shed 0 bases and J shed 4 bases, with 13 bases lying between them. The CDR3 totals 16 residues. Germline V gives CDR1 SNHLY, CDR2 FYNNEI. For the CDR3, the DNA is TGTGCCAGCAGTGAAGCGCAAAGCAGGAATAATCAGCCCCAGCATTTT. This encodes CASSEAQSRNNQPQHF.

This clone was picked up a small number of times. This sequence joins TRBV14 and TRBJ2-1; 11 nucleotides agree with TRBD2. This CDR3 region has 15 residues. Germline-derived CDR1 and CDR2 are SGHDN and FVKESK. After removal of 3 bases from V and 4 bases from J, the junction contained 2 bases not matched to a gene. CDR3 nucleotides: TGTGCCAGCAGCCAGGGACTAGCGGAATACAATGAGCAGTTCTTC. Translated: CASSQGLAEYNEQFF.

This sequence joins TRBV25-1 and TRBJ1-5, with 9 positions matching TRBD1. Germline CDR1 MGHDK, CDR2 SYGVNS. V gave up 5 bases and J gave up 7 bases; unmatched junction bases: 6. The length of the CDR3 is 14 residues. The CDR3 bases are TGTGCCAGCAGTTACAGGGGGCGCGGCCAGCCCCAGCATTTT. This sequence encodes CASSYRGRGQPQHF.

The genes are TRBV29-1 and TRBJ2-7, with 9 bases lining up with TRBD2. CDR3 length: 13 amino acids. CDR1 and CDR2 from the germline V gene are SQVTM and ANQGSEA. V gave up 5 bases and J gave up 2 bases; unmatched junction bases: 4. The CDR3 reads CSVRTSETYEQYF. CDR3 nucleotide sequence: TGCAGCGTTAGGACTAGCGAAACCTACGAGCAGTACTTC.

This clone was detected only once. V gene TRBV28 combines with J gene TRBJ2-7, with D possibly matching TRBD2 (6 bases). The germline V gene has CDR1 MDHEN and CDR2 SYDVKM. The CDR3 has 15 residues. Trimming removed 6 bases at V and 1 base at J, with 16 bases between. CDR3 loop: CASSRAGSISYEQYF. Here the CDR3 DNA reads TGTGCCAGCAGCCGCGCGGGGAGTATTTCCTACGAGCAGTACTTC.

This rearrangement joins TRBV7-2 to TRBJ1-6, with TRBD1 as a possible D gene (5 bases). This CDR3 region has 15 residues. Germline CDR1 is SGHTA and CDR2 is FQGNSA. Trimming shortened V by 5 bases and J by 3 bases, and 11 bases separated the two germline ends. The CDR3 region is CASSVSGLYNSPLHF. The CDR3 DNA reads TGTGCCAGCAGCGTTTCGGGACTCTATAATTCACCCCTCCACTTT.

The chain's CDR3 is CASSPTGSSGANVLTF. CDR3 nucleotides: TGTGCCAGCAGCCCCACAGGGTCTTCTGGGGCCAACGTCCTGACTTTC. The chain recombines TRBV11-3 with TRBJ2-6; TRBD1 is a possible D gene (6 bases). CDR3 size: 16 residues. The germline gives CDR1 SGHNT, CDR2 YENEEA. V lost 5 bases and J 1 base, leaving 12 bases between the germline ends.

DNA for the CDR3: TGTGCCAGCAGCACATTACAGGGGCTCTCTGGAAACACCATATATTTT. Protein: CASSTLQGLSGNTIYF. V and J are TRBV7-9 and TRBJ1-3; TRBD1 matches 7 bases. Unmatched junction bases numbered 7, after V lost 5 bases and J lost 0 bases. The CDR3 is 16 residues long. Germline V CDR1 and CDR2: SEHNR, FQNEAQ (reference sequence).

The chain links TRBV6-1 to TRBJ1-2; no reliable D call. Trimming stripped 1 base from V and 3 bases from J, with 12 bases between. The CDR3 covers 15 residues. The germline V gene encodes CDR1 MNHNS and CDR2 SASEGT. CDR3 amino acids: CASSEVADSYYGYTF. The CDR3, as DNA: TGTGCCAGCAGTGAAGTTGCAGATTCCTACTATGGCTACACCTTC.

This chain joins TRBV28 and TRBJ2-2; D perhaps matches TRBD2 (5 bases). V shed 2 bases and J shed 4 bases, with 11 bases lying between them. Germline values: CDR1 MDHEN, CDR2 SYDVKM. The CDR3 runs 15 residues. The chain's CDR3 is CASSLLAGSTGELFF. As DNA, the CDR3 is TGTGCCAGCAGTTTACTTGCGGGCAGCACCGGGGAGCTGTTTTTT.

The genes are TRBV11-2 and TRBJ2-4; D is unclear. In germline, CDR1 is SGHAT, CDR2 FQNNGV. V shed 4 bases and J shed 0 bases, with 19 bases lying between them. The CDR3 runs 18 residues. The CDR3 DNA is TGTGCCAGCAGCTACGGATTTGAGGAACTGAAAGCCAAAAACATTCAGTACTTC. Encoded protein: CASSYGFEELKAKNIQYF.

V usage is TRBV6-5 and J usage is TRBJ2-7; D may be TRBD2 (5 bases). V was shortened by 6 bases and J by 2 bases, with 14 bases between the two germline ends. The CDR3 has 14 residues. The germline CDR1 and CDR2 sequences are MNHEY and SVGAGI. Here the CDR3 reads CASRRTRDTYEQYF. The CDR3 DNA reads TGTGCCAGCAGACGCACTAGGGATACCTACGAGCAGTACTTC.

V usage is TRBV4-2 and J usage is TRBJ2-1; 12 bases line up with TRBD2. The CDR3 consists of 16 residues. The germline V gene encodes CDR1 LGHNA and CDR2 YNFKEQ. With V trimmed by 4 bases and J by 6 bases, 7 bases remained unmatched. Here the CDR3 DNA reads TGTGCCAGCAGCCCGACTAGCGGGAGTGGTAGCAATGAGCAGTTCTTC. As protein: CASSPTSGSGSNEQFF.

This chain links TRBV9 with TRBJ2-7, with D possibly matching TRBD1 (6 bases). V gave up 4 bases and J gave up 3 bases, with 14 bases separating them. Germline CDR1 SGDLS, CDR2 YYNGEE. The CDR3 extends over 14 amino acids. The CDR3 reads CASSLGTLDYEQYF. CDR3 sequence (DNA): TGTGCCAGCAGCCTAGGGACACTTGACTACGAGCAGTACTTC.

CDR3 in DNA: TGTGCCAGCAGTTCGAATCCGGGACAGGGGGCGAGCAATCAGCCCCAGCATTTT. Encoded protein: CASSSNPGQGASNQPQHF. V is TRBV27 and J is TRBJ1-5, with 12 bases aligning to TRBD1. The CDR3 contains 18 residues. V gave up 4 bases and J gave up 1 base; unmatched junction bases: 8. Germline V lookup: CDR1 MNHEY, CDR2 SMNVEV (reference sequence).

The chain links TRBV30 to TRBJ2-2; D gene uncertain. The V end was cut by 4 bases, the J end by 3 bases, with 9 bases between. The V gene's germline CDR1 is GTSNPN and CDR2 SVGIG (reference sequence). The CDR3 runs to 13 residues. The CDR3 DNA reads as TGTGCCTGGACCGCGCTAGACACCGGGGAGCTGTTTTTT. As protein: CAWTALDTGELFF.

The V and J genes are TRBV28 and TRBJ2-7, with TRBD2 identical over 7 bases. Germline CDR1 and CDR2: MDHEN and SYDVKM. The V gene end was trimmed by 6 bases and the J gene end by 0 bases; junction bases not matched to a gene: 8. The CDR3 has 15 amino acids. DNA of the CDR3: TGTGCCAGCAGCCTGCAGCGGGGCCACTCCTACGAGCAGTACTTC. Translated: CASSLQRGHSYEQYF.